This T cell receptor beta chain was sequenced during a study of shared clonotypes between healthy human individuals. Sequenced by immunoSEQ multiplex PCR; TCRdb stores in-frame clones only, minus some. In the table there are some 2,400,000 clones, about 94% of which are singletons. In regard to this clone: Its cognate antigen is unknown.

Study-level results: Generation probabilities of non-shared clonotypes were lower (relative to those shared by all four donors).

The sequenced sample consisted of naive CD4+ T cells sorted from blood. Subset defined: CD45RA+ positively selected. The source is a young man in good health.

The CDR3 spells CAITRDTNTGELFF. CDR3 nucleotides: TGTGCCATCACCCGGGACACGAACACCGGGGAGCTGTTTTTT. This chain uses TRBV19 with TRBJ2-2, with a tentative D call TRBD1 (6 bases). Per germline, CDR1 LNHDA and CDR2 SQIVND (reference sequence). V was cut by 10 bases and J by 0 bases, with 12 bases left in between. The CDR3 has 14 amino acids.